The source of this TCR beta chain is a study of cytomegalovirus exposure and HLA in healthy donors (dated by TCRdb to the late 2010s). Looking at the study overall: In an earlier analysis of 450 to 750 of the donors, approximately 260 Gb of sequence data and approximately 100 million unique TCR beta sequences from about 179 million T cells were reported. Around 320 gigabases of sequencing data and 78 million or so unique TCR sequences were included in an early release covering around 650 HLA-typed donors. The genetic ancestry cluster associated with self-reported Caucasian donors included about four fifths of the approximately 400 genotyped donors. The aim of the study was to test whether cataloging public T cell receptors could identify signatures of past pathogen exposure. The T cell repertoires of 550 to 850 subjects were profiled by immunosequencing and related to cytomegalovirus serostatus. Besides the first cohort of roughly 640 subjects, a separate validation cohort made up of 120 or so different subjects was used. To predict cytomegalovirus infection status, the study combined high-throughput TCR immunosequencing, statistical association of individual TCRs with disease status, and machine learning. In a later analysis, previously published TCR beta repertoires from 550 to 750 donors were re-analyzed and high-resolution HLA genotyping was added so that TCR occurrence patterns could be studied. Rather than using new phenotypic data, the later analysis identified candidate immune exposures from TCR beta sequences and from how often those sequences occurred across donors. An earlier analysis of 587 of the donors used high-throughput TCR beta sequencing to judge whether each TCR beta V gene segment behaved as functional or pseudogenic. Donor age, sex, ethnicity and CMV serostatus were collected together with the repertoire data. A later genetic analysis took genome-wide SNP genotypes for 398 of the 666 donors and used that subset as a discovery cohort. Every repertoire in the discovery cohort had been generated on one and the same sequencing platform. HLA typing included class I and class II loci at four-digit resolution. The number of donors typed differed by locus, with roughly 629-640 for A, B, C, DRB1 and DQB1, 522 for DQA1, 600 to 610 for DPA1, and approximately 470 for DPB1. A handful of DR-DQ haplotypes were handled as single units for association and clustering because linkage in the cohort was strong. Among some 400 genotyped donors of the cohort, an average of roughly 230,000 unique TCR beta nucleotide sequences was sequenced per donor, of which 15% to 20% were non-productive. Findings and caveats that apply to the study as a whole: When HLA alleles, especially DR and DQ, strongly co-occurred, attributing TCR associations to individual alleles was difficult. According to the authors, the approach could potentially be generalized to other disease states and immunological phenotypes. The study listed 164 TCR beta chains as associated with cytomegalovirus. Roughly uniform sequencing depth across donors was assumed in presence/absence analyses, although this assumption may not hold. A cluster of highly shared sequence variants was judged likely to represent a technical artifact of the sequencing pipeline. Because counts were too low, roughly 17 rarely observed V segments, including chromosome 9 orphons, were left out of the earlier analysis of a few hundred of the donors. A later analysis associated 15,000 to 20,000 TCR beta sequences with specific HLA alleles at a false discovery rate of 0.05. The classifier was reported to diagnose cytomegalovirus status with high specificity and sensitivity in both the original cohort and the validation cohort. A further reported finding was that TCR beta sequences accurately predicted the HLA-A and HLA-B alleles for most subjects in the first cohort. This cohort had only TCR beta chains sequenced, and the lack of alpha or paired-chain data limited which features could be detected. In a later analysis, the rate of TCR association differed among HLA loci, with DRB1 alleles having the most associated TCRs and HLA-C alleles having the fewest. Linkage disequilibrium might explain the correlated functional status among segregating V segments, but an unknown experimental factor could not be excluded. In a later analysis, most CMV-associated TCR beta chains were found to appear HLA-restricted, with HLA associations seemingly driven largely by CMV exposure. Because some donors lacked HLA typing at each locus, the association tests relied only on the typed subset. Compared with the roughly 720-donor mean, donors in an Asian-associated ancestry cluster had fewer N-insertions in productive TCRs, according to a later genetic analysis. Across donors, most TCR sequences were observed very rarely, whereas some public TCRs were present in many individuals. Broadly in line with IMGT annotations, most TCR beta V segments showed up in productive rearrangements about 90% or about 30% of the time in an earlier analysis of several hundred of the donors. An association between a missense DCLRE1C variant and V-gene and J-gene trimming of TCR beta chains was found in a later genetic analysis and replicated in an independent cohort. In a later analysis, HLA-associated TCR beta chains were found to be more clonally expanded and to have lower generation probabilities than equally common non-associated chains. According to a later analysis, parvovirus B19, influenza, CMV and Epstein-Barr virus appeared linked to several top co-occurrence clusters. For the cohort, immune exposure information was limited to CMV serostatus. Because the 87-base-pair reads could not distinguish some IMGT-functional V segments, including TRBV6-2 and TRBV6-3, those segments were excluded. In vitro tests confirmed that three of the cytomegalovirus-associated TCR beta chains recognize cytomegalovirus antigens.

From the germline V gene, CDR1 is SNHLY and CDR2 is FYNNEI. The V end loses 4 bases and the J end loses 8 bases, and a stretch of 17 bases separates them. The CDR3 runs 15 residues from the cysteine to the phenylalanine. Here the CDR3 DNA is all that survives: 45 bases in frame from base 1. On this clone: Its specific antigen is unknown. No base quality information exists; no much larger clone differs at one position.

The cohort was made up of hundreds of healthy bone marrow donors. Cohort members were all nominally healthy when sampled, although unrecorded immune exposures were likely present. The donor tested CMV seronegative and was one of the 352 seronegative cohort members. Each donor provided a peripheral blood sample, and peripheral blood mononuclear cells were used for TCR beta sequencing. Genomic DNA was extracted from the blood cell samples with the Qiagen DNeasy Blood Extraction Kit. Receptor libraries were prepared by the immunoSEQ multiplex PCR assay. The multiplex PCR relied on a mix of 60 forward primers for TCR Vbeta segments and 13 reverse primers for TCR Jbeta segments. A multiplex PCR assay on genomic DNA amplified the CDR3 region of rearranged TCR beta genes. The amplified TCR beta libraries were sequenced on the Illumina HiSeq System as 87-base-pair reads. For the original study's pipeline: A later analysis counted some 80 million unique TCR beta chains across the 650 to 700 repertoires, and some 11 million of these chains were shared by at least two donors. Raw reads were error-corrected and collapsed into unique sequences with a nearest-neighbor algorithm that merged closely related sequences to remove PCR and sequencing errors. Alignment of CDR3 sequences to IMGT reference sequences was used to assign V, D and J gene segments. For a sequence to be retained, at least a six-nucleotide match to both a V gene segment and a J gene segment was required. Rearrangements were classified as productive when the CDR3 lacked stop codons and remained in frame with V and J, and all other rearrangements were classified as non-productive. Following IMGT convention, CDR3 was defined as the stretch from the second conserved V-encoded cysteine to the conserved J-encoded phenylalanine. Sequences without an unambiguous match to a single V gene segment were excluded from the earlier analysis of several hundred of the donors. In an earlier analysis of more than 500 of the donors, a V segment was called functional when productive rearrangements were above 56.7%, and segregating when the standard deviation between donors exceeded 5%. A statistical classification framework was built for diagnosing cytomegalovirus status from the catalog of TCR beta chain sequences. A later analysis assigned V and J genes by comparing TCR nucleotide sequences with IMGT/GENE-DB human TR gene sequences. The TCRdist pipeline was used in a later analysis to assign CDR3 sequences and most-parsimonious VDJ recombination scenarios. A later analysis defined each TCR beta chain by its CDR3 amino acid sequence plus V-gene family, and excluded reads lacking a unique V-gene family. As a way to deal with suspected cross-contamination and a sequencing artifact, a later analysis dropped more than 500 nucleotide sequences that were highly shared and had low generation probability. For each public chain, a later analysis derived a clonal expansion index from normalized ranks of inferred template counts within each repertoire. In a later analysis, generation probabilities were computed with a VDJ recombination model fitted to out-of-frame rearrangements, and the resulting probabilities were checked against IGoR. A later analysis scored TCR-TCR, TCR-HLA and TCR-CMV co-occurrence with hypergeometric tests, applying a repertoire-size bias correction to TCR pairs. A later analysis estimated false discovery rates by permuting HLA or CMV assignments 20 times. A later analysis grouped co-occurring TCRs with DBSCAN, adding TCRdist sequence similarity when clustering within HLA-allele-positive subsets. For co-occurrence clustering, repertoires with fewer than 30,000 or more than 120,000 public chains were excluded, along with five repertoires with anomalous nucleotide sharing. This is the immuneACCESS table as TCRdb keeps it, with only in-frame sequences that have V and J called. A part of the clones is gone; compared with another copy, unresolved V genes explain less than half, and the rest is unexplained. V, J and clone size were drawn from that table, and D and trimming were deduced from the DNA. This sample lists hundreds of thousands of clones; 75% to 90% were detected once. Clones ranked in the top ten supply about 1% of the sample.

Sequencing was done on a sample of PBMCs. The sequence links TRBV2 to TRBJ1-4, and TRBD1 may be the D gene, going by 6 matching bases. This TCR was sampled from a woman aged 18-29 years in good health and CMV-seronegative. CDR3 protein: CASSAWGQGGEKLFF. The DNA sequence reads TGTGCCAGCAGTGCCTGGGGGCAGGGCGGCGAAAAACTGTTTTTT.